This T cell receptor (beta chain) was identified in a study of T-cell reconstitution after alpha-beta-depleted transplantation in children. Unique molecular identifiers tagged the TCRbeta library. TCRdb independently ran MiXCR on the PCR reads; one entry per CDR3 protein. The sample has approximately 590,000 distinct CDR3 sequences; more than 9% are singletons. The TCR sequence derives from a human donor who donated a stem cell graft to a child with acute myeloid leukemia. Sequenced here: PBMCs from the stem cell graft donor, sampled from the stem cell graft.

The CDR3 region is CASSLVGQASTDTQYF. In nucleotides, the CDR3 is TGTGCCAGCAGCTTAGTAGGACAGGCTAGCACAGATACGCAGTATTTT. V usage is TRBV7-9 and J usage is TRBJ2-3, with 7 positions matching TRBD1. V shed 1 base and J 0 bases; nucleotides not matched to a gene: 4. This CDR3 is 16 amino acids long. Germline-derived CDR1 and CDR2 are SEHNR and FQNEAQ (reference sequence).